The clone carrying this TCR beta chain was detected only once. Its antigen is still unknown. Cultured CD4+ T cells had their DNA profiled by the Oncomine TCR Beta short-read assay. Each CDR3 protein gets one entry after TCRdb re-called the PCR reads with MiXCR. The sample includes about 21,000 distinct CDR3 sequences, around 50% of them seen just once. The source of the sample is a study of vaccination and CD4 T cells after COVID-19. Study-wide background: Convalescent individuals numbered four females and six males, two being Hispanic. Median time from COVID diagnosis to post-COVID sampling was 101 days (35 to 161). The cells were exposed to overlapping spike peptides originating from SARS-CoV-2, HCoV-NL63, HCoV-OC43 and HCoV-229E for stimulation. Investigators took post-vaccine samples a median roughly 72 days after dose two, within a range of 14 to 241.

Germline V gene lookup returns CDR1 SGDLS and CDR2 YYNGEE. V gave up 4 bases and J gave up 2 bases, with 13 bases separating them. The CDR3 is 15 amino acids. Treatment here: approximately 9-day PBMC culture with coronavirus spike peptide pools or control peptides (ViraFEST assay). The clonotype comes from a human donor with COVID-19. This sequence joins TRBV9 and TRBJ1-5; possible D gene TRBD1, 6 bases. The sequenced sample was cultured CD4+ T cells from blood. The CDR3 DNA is TGTGCCAGCAGCCGAGGGGGGAGCGGCAATCAGCCCCAGCATTTT. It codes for CASSRGGSGNQPQHF.